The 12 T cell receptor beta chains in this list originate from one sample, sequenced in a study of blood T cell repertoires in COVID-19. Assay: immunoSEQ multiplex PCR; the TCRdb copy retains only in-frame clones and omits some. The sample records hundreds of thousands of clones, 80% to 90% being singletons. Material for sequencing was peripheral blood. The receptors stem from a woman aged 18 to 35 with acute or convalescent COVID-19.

DNA of the CDR3: TGTGCCAGCAGCGTAGACCCAACACACGCCCAGGGACAGGGGCTCTCTGGGGCCAACGTCCTGACTTTC. It is translated as CASSVDPTHAQGQGLSGANVLTF. The chain carries TRBV9 and TRBJ2-6, with 10 positions matching TRBD1. The CDR3 has 23 residues. With V trimmed by 0 bases and J by 0 bases, 18 bases remained unmatched. Germline V gene data show CDR1 as SGDLS and CDR2 as YYNGEE.

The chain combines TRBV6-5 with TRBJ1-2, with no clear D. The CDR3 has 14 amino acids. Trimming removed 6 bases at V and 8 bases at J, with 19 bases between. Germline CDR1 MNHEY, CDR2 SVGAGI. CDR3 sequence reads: CASSRWGGRGGYTF. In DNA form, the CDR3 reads TGTGCCAGCAGCCGCTGGGGAGGAAGAGGGGGCTACACCTTC.

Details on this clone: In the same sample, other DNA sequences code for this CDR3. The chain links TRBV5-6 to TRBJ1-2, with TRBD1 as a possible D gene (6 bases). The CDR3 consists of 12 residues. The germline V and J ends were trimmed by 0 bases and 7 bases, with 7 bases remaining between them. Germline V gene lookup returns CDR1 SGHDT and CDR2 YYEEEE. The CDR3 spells CASSLARGGYTF. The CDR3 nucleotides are TGTGCCAGCAGCTTGGCCAGGGGTGGCTACACCTTC.

For the CDR3, the DNA is TGTGCCAGCAGTGAACAGGGCCTCACAGGGGGCTACACCTTC. Its protein is CASSEQGLTGGYTF. The chain has TRBV2 and TRBJ1-2; perhaps TRBD1 as D (6 bases). The CDR3 has 14 residues. CDR1 is SNHLY and CDR2 is FYNNEI in the germline V gene. The V and J ends lost 2 bases and 8 bases respectively, with 15 bases between them.

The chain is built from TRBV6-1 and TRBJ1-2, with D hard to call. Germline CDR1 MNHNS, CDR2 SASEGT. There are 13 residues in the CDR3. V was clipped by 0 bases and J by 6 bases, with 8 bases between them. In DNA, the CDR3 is TGTGCCAGCAGTGAAGCGCTAGTCAATGGCTACACCTTC. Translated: CASSEALVNGYTF.

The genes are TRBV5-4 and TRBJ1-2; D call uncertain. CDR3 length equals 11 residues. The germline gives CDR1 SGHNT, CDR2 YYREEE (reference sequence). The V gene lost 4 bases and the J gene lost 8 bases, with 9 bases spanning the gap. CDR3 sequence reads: CASSGSGGYTF. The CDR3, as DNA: TGTGCCAGCAGCGGTTCCGGGGGCTACACCTTC. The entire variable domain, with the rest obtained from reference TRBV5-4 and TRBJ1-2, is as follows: ETGVTQSPTHLIKTRGQQVTLRCSSQSGHNTVSWYQQALGQGPQFIFQYYREEENGRGNFPPRFSGLQFPNYSSELNVNALELDDSALYLCASSGSGGYTFGSGTRLTVV.

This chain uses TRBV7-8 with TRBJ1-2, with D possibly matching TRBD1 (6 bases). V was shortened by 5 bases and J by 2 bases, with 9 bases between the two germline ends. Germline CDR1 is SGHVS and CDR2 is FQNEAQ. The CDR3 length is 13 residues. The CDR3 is CASSQDSNYGYTF. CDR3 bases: TGTGCCAGCAGCCAGGACAGCAACTATGGCTACACCTTC.

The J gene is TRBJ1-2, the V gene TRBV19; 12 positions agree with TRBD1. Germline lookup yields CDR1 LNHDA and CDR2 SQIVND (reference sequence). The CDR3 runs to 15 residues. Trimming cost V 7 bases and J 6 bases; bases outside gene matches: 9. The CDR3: CASNDPGQGANGYTF. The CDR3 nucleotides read TGTGCCAGTAATGACCCGGGACAGGGGGCGAATGGCTACACCTTC.

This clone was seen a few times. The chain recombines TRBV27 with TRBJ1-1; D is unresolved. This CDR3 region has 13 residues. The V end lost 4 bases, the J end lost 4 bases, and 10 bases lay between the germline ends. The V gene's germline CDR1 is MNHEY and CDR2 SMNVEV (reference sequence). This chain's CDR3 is CASSYSGRTEAFF. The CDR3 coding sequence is TGTGCCAGCAGTTACTCAGGCCGCACTGAAGCTTTCTTT.

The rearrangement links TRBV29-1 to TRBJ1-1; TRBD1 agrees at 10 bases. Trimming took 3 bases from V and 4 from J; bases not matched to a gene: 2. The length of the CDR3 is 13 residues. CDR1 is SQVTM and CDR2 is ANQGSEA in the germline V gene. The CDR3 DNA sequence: TGCAGCGTTGATTGGACAGGGGGCACTGAAGCTTTCTTT. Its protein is CSVDWTGGTEAFF.

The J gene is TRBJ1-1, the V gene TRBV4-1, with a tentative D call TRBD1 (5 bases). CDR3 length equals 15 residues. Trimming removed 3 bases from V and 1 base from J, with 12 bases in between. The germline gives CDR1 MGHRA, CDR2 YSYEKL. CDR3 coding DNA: TGCGCCAGCAGCCAGCGAACAGGAAGGAACACTGAAGCTTTCTTT. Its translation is CASSQRTGRNTEAFF.

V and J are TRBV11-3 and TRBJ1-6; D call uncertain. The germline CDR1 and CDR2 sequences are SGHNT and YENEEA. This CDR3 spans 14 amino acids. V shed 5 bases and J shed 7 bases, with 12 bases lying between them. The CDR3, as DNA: TGTGCCAGCAGCGCAACTTATCCCAATTCACCCCTCCACTTT. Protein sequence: CASSATYPNSPLHF.